This TCR beta chain was identified in a study of T cell clones after liver transplantation. Notes on the study in general: Compared with third party-reactive sequences, donor-reactive ones declined more, independent of withdrawal success.

With V trimmed by 7 bases and J by 4 bases, 20 bases remained unmatched. Germline loops: CDR1 SQVTM, CDR2 ANQGSEA. This CDR3 is built from 18 residues. Turning to this clone: The target antigen is unknown.

The data were produced by immunoSEQ multiplex PCR, yet TCRdb's version contains in-frame clones alone and is incomplete. The top ten clones hold around 0.8% of a sample with around 110,000 clones, 90% of them seen once. This TCR derives from a human patient who received a liver transplant. The graft donor may be the source of some T cells. The sample in question was CD4+ T cells from blood, obtained 12 months after liver transplant. The chain links TRBV29-1 to TRBJ2-5; 11 positions agree with TRBD2. CDR3 nucleotides: TGCAGCGCCGGGGCTAGCGGGAGGTCGGGGGGCAATAGAGAGACCCAGTACTTC. Amino acid sequence: CSAGASGRSGGNRETQYF.